This TCR beta chain was identified in a study of blood T cell repertoires in COVID-19. For the study at large: The samples span acute and convalescent COVID-19 from the United States, Italy and Spain. Sources were T cells, B-cell-depleted T cells, or PBMCs; the material itself was cDNA or gDNA.

The CDR3 spans 13 residues. CDR1 is GTSNPN and CDR2 is SVGIG in the germline V gene (reference sequence). In the authors' methods: For nucleated cells, counts were estimated from reference gene primer amplification. Sequencing was performed with immunoSEQ multiplex PCR; in TCRdb, only in-frame clones are kept and a portion is missing. From that table come the V and J calls and clone size; the DNA was used to work out D and trimming. In the table there are about 190,000 clones, 70% to 80% of which are singletons. This chain links TRBV30 with TRBJ2-3; 10 positions match TRBD2. Sample: peripheral blood. This clonotype was sampled from a man aged 50-59 years who had recovered from COVID-19. The DNA of the CDR3 is TGTGTGACCGGGACTAGCGGCACAGATACGCAGTATTTT. Translating it yields CVTGTSGTDTQYF. The full variable domain, rest sourced from reference TRBV30 and TRBJ2-3, is SQTIHQWPATLVQPVGSPLSLECTVEGTSNPNLYWYRQAAGRGLQLLFYSVGIGQISSEVPQNLSASRPQDRQFILSSKKLLLSDSGFYLCVTGTSGTDTQYFGPGTRLTVL.